The 20 T cell receptor beta chains listed next were all sequenced from one sample in a study of cytomegalovirus exposure and HLA in healthy donors. Primers: 60 Vbeta forward and 13 Jbeta reverse. Profiled with immunoSEQ multiplex PCR; TCRdb holds only in-frame clones, not every one. Of approximately 100,000 clones in the sample, around three quarters were seen once. Specimen: PBMCs. These receptors all come from a man aged 55 to 70 in good health and CMV-seropositive.

The chain couples TRBV29-1 to TRBJ1-2; 10 bases are a match to TRBD1. The CDR3 loop spans 14 amino acids. The V segment lost 6 bases and the J segment 1 base; nucleotides outside the gene matches: 5. Germline assignment: CDR1 SQVTM and CDR2 ANQGSEA. The CDR3: CSVAGTGDNYGYTF. CDR3 DNA sequence: TGCAGCGTGGCCGGGACAGGGGATAACTATGGCTACACCTTC.

A remark on this clone: One junction end disagrees with the germline gene, perhaps due to a read error. This rearrangement joins TRBV11-1 to TRBJ2-3, with D maybe TRBD1 (5 bases). The CDR3 has 15 amino acids. Looked up from germline, CDR1 is SGHAT and CDR2 is FQDESV (reference sequence). The CDR3 DNA reads TGTGCCAGCAGCTTAGACCAGGTTGGCACAGGTACGCAGTATTTT. Translated, it gives CASSLDQVGTGTQYF.

The chain uses TRBV4-1 and TRBJ1-2; D gene uncertain. Per germline, CDR1 MGHRA and CDR2 YSYEKL. The germline V and J ends were trimmed by 1 base and 1 base, with 13 bases remaining between them. This CDR3 has 16 residues. The CDR3 DNA follows: TGCGCCAGCAGCCAAGTAATTTCTAACAGTAACTATGGCTACACCTTC. It specifies CASSQVISNSNYGYTF.

The chain combines TRBV10-3 with TRBJ2-5; 11 bases agree with TRBD2. The CDR3 totals 17 residues. Trimming removed 6 bases from V and 4 bases from J; junction bases left unmatched: 13. Germline V gene data show CDR1 as ENHRY and CDR2 as SYGVKD. The CDR3 sequence is CAISPHGTSGFRETQYF. CDR3 in DNA: TGTGCCATCAGCCCACACGGGACTAGCGGTTTTAGAGAGACCCAGTACTTC.

The chain couples TRBV28 to TRBJ2-7; D might be TRBD2 (6 bases). In germline, CDR1 is MDHEN, CDR2 SYDVKM. The CDR3 has 16 residues. V was cut by 7 bases and J by 1 base, with 20 bases left in between. This CDR3 is CASTGLDIGGSYEQYF. CDR3 coding DNA: TGTGCCAGCACGGGTTTAGATATCGGGGGATCCTACGAGCAGTACTTC.

This clone came up once. V is TRBV14 and J is TRBJ2-2, with D maybe TRBD1 (8 bases). CDR1 and CDR2 from the germline V gene are SGHDN and FVKESK. Between the trimmed V and J ends, which lost 2 bases and 0 bases, there was a span of 13 bases. CDR3 length: 17 residues. The CDR3 DNA is TGTGCCAGCAGCCAAAAACAGGGGGGGCCGAACACCGGGGAGCTGTTTTTT. It encodes CASSQKQGGPNTGELFF.

The rearrangement uses TRBV5-1 and TRBJ1-6, with TRBD1 matching over 8 bases. Germline CDR1 is SGHRS and CDR2 is YFSETQ. Trimming removed 4 bases from V and 6 bases from J; junction bases left unmatched: 9. The CDR3 consists of 16 residues. The CDR3 DNA reads as TGCGCCAGCAGCCCAGGACAGGGCCTTTTTAATTCACCCCTCCACTTT. Its protein product is CASSPGQGLFNSPLHF.

This chain uses TRBV10-3 with TRBJ2-3, with 7 positions matching TRBD2. The ends lost 10 bases at V and 2 bases at J; junction bases unmatched: 9. The CDR3 spans 14 residues. Germline V CDR1 and CDR2: ENHRY, SYGVKD. The CDR3 DNA reads as TGTGCCAGTCAGACTAGCCCCGACACAGATACGCAGTATTTT. It is translated as CASQTSPDTDTQYF.

The gene calls are TRBV23-1 and TRBJ2-3, with D possibly matching TRBD1 (6 bases). TRBV23-1 is an ORF for which the function is uncertain. Between the trimmed V and J ends, which lost 2 bases and 1 base, there was a span of 13 bases. The CDR3 runs 16 residues. The CDR3 DNA sequence: TGCGCCAGCAGTCAAAGTCGCCAGGGGCGCACAGATACGCAGTATTTT. Translation gives CASSQSRQGRTDTQYF.

The genes are TRBV10-1 and TRBJ2-5, with TRBD1 matching over 8 bases. The J call is doubtful: the DNA matches TRBJ2-7 better. Germline V gene data show CDR1 as WNHNN and CDR2 as SYGVQD (reference sequence). This CDR3 comprises 13 residues. This chain's CDR3 is CASSGGQGGEQYF. CDR3 nucleotides: TGCGCCAGCAGTGGAGGACAGGGCGGCGAGCAGTACTTC.

V is TRBV14 and J is TRBJ1-6; D is perhaps TRBD1 (5 bases). This CDR3 region has 15 residues. The germline V gene has CDR1 SGHDN and CDR2 FVKESK. With 0 bases removed from V and 9 bases from J, the gap between germline ends came to 12 bases. The CDR3 nucleotides are TGTGCCAGCAGCCAAGATCCGGGCGGGGCTTCACCCCTCCACTTT. Translation gives CASSQDPGGASPLHF.

This chain connects TRBV6-1 to TRBJ2-1; 7 bases are shared with TRBD2. Per germline, CDR1 MNHNS and CDR2 SASEGT. CDR3 length equals 13 residues. V gave up 10 bases and J gave up 8 bases; unmatched junction bases: 11. CDR3 in DNA: TGTGCCACAGACAAGCGGGGATTCGATGAGCAGTTCTTC. This sequence encodes CATDKRGFDEQFF.

This chain links TRBV2 with TRBJ2-3; weak D call: TRBD1 (6 bases). The CDR3 is 14 residues long. Germline V gene sequence: CDR1 SNHLY, CDR2 FYNNEI. V lost 7 bases, J lost 2 bases, and 13 bases lay in between. The CDR3 reads CASTRQVNTDTQYF. The CDR3 bases are TGTGCCAGCACTAGACAGGTGAACACAGATACGCAGTATTTT.

The rearrangement joins TRBV6-5 to TRBJ2-3; tentatively, D is TRBD1 (6 bases). CDR3 size: 14 residues. Trimming stripped 5 bases from V and 0 bases from J, with 9 bases between. CDR1 is MNHEY, CDR2 SVGAGI, per germline. The CDR3: CASSQTGSTDTQYF. The CDR3 DNA reads as TGTGCCAGCAGTCAGACAGGCAGCACAGATACGCAGTATTTT.

In DNA form, the CDR3 reads TGTGCCAGCAGCGATCGGACAGGCAACACTGGAAACACCATATATTTT. Translating it yields CASSDRTGNTGNTIYF. V and J are TRBV7-6 and TRBJ1-3, with 7 bases that match TRBD1. Germline V gene data show CDR1 as SGHVS and CDR2 as FNYEAQ. V was clipped by 5 bases and J by 2 bases; unmatched bases: 9. The CDR3 sequence is 16 residues long.

The chain has TRBV18 and TRBJ1-1, with D perhaps matching TRBD1 (6 bases). There are 14 residues in the CDR3. Looked up from germline, CDR1 is KGHSH and CDR2 is LQKENI. V lost 0 bases to trimming and J lost 3 bases, with 8 bases between them. Written as DNA, the CDR3 is TGTGCCAGCTCACCACCTAACAGGGACACTGAAGCTTTCTTT. This encodes CASSPPNRDTEAFF.

On this clone: It is unclear where the CDR3 begins or ends on the DNA, so no DNA is shown, and the CDR3 is as TCRdb lists it. The chain carries TRBV12-2 and TRBJ2-3; whether TRBD1, the table's D call, matches the DNA was not checked. TRBV12-2 is labeled a pseudogene. The CDR3 contains 17 residues when both ends are counted. The CDR3: CASRLGFATGSTDTQYF.

The V and J genes are TRBV7-8 and TRBJ1-1; maybe TRBD1 (5 bases). The V end lost 0 bases, the J end lost 4 bases, and 12 bases lay between the germline ends. Germline CDR1 reads SGHVS; CDR2 reads FQNEAQ. The CDR3 is made up of 15 amino acids. The DNA of the CDR3 is TGTGCCAGCAGCTTAGCAAAGCAGGGAGGCACTGAAGCTTTCTTT. Its translation is CASSLAKQGGTEAFF.

The V call is TRBV2, the J call TRBJ2-5; D might be TRBD2 (5 bases). Trimming stripped 2 bases from V and 2 bases from J, with 6 bases between. The CDR3 totals 13 residues. Germline-derived CDR1 and CDR2 are SNHLY and FYNNEI. The CDR3 DNA is TGTGCCAGCAGTGAACAGCGGCAAGAGACCCAGTACTTC. This encodes CASSEQRQETQYF.

The gene calls are TRBV5-1 and TRBJ2-1; 8 bases match TRBD1. The CDR3 contains 14 residues. J gave up 9 bases and V 0 bases, and 5 bases lay outside the gene matches. Germline-derived CDR1 and CDR2 are SGHRS and YFSETQ. The CDR3 nucleotides read TGCGCCAGCAGCTTGGGGCAGGGGGCGAGTGAGCAGTTCTTC. Residues: CASSLGQGASEQFF.